This T cell receptor (beta chain) was sequenced during a study of T-cell memory formation after mild COVID-19. Overall study context: For the most part, TCR clusters were specific to one donor.

cDNA libraries for TCR alpha and TCR beta, carrying sample barcodes and UMIs, came from 5'RACE with constant-segment primers. TCRdb reprocessed the 5' RACE reads with MiXCR, giving one entry per CDR3 protein. This sample has 450,000 or so distinct CDR3 sequences, with 20% found just once. The CDR3 spans 15 residues. Losses at the gene ends were 1 base for V and 6 bases for J; bases not matched to a gene: 5. CDR1 is SNHLY, CDR2 FYNNEI, per germline. The TCR originated in an adult woman who had mild COVID-19 (a few samples of this study predate the infection). Cell type and time point are not known. The chain uses TRBV2 and TRBJ2-1; 8 nucleotides match TRBD2. The sample taken for sequencing was PBMCs or a T cell subset sorted from them (not recorded which). CDR3 sequence: CASSEGASGSNEQFF. In DNA, the CDR3 is TGTGCCAGCAGTGAAGGAGCTAGCGGGTCCAATGAGCAGTTCTTC.